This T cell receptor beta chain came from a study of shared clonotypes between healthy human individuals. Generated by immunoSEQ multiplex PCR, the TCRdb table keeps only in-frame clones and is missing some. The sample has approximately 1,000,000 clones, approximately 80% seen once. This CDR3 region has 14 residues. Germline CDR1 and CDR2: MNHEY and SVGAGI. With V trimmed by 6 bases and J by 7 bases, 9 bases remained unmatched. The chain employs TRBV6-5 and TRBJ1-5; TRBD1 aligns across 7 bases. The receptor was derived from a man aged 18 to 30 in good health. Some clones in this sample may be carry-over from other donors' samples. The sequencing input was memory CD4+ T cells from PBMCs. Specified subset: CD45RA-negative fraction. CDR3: CASSPQGGRQPQHF. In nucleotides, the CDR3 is TGTGCCAGCAGCCCCCAGGGGGGCAGACAGCCCCAGCATTTT.